The present entry profiles one T cell receptor (beta chain) with its context. The sample originates from a study of shared clonotypes between healthy human individuals. Germline CDR1 MNHNS, CDR2 SASEGT. The length of the CDR3 is 14 residues. J gave up 4 bases and V 4 bases, and 6 bases lay outside the gene matches. Profiling relied on immunoSEQ multiplex PCR, and the TCRdb table lists in-frame clones only, not all of them. The top ten hold approximately 1.5% of the sample, which has 950,000 to 1,300,000 clones, more than 60% seen once. Material: memory CD4+ T cells sorted from blood. The subset was: CD45RA-negative fraction. The chain has TRBV6-1 and TRBJ1-1; 7 bases map to TRBD1. The receptor was isolated from a man aged 18 to 29 in good health. Here the CDR3 DNA reads TGTGCCAGCAGTGCCCAGGGGGTTGGCACTGAAGCTTTCTTT. It encodes CASSAQGVGTEAFF.